This record concerns one TCR beta chain sequence. Its binding antigen is unknown. No much larger clone is present one base from it, and per-base qualities are unavailable. Library preparation was by the immunoSEQ multiplex PCR assay. From the authors' description of their analysis: A statistical classification framework was built to diagnose cytomegalovirus status from the catalog of TCR beta chain sequences. Here the immuneACCESS table is served through TCRdb, limited to in-frame sequences with V and J called. Missing clones are a known gap in these copies; in checked studies unresolved V genes cover under half, and the rest lacks a known reason. Clonal size and the V and J genes are those of that table, whereas D and trimming came from the DNA. The sample has tens of thousands of clones on record, 85% of them singletons. The top ten hold 2.5% to 3.5% of the sample. The source of the sample is a study of cytomegalovirus exposure and HLA in healthy donors (dated by TCRdb to 2016 to 2017). Study-wide context: A later analysis indicated that the 95 to 150 validation repertoires were generated on the platform also employed for the approximately 700 repertoires of the first cohort. High-throughput TCR immunosequencing, statistical association of individual TCRs with disease status, and machine learning were combined to predict cytomegalovirus infection status. The study was designed to test whether signatures of past pathogen exposure could be identified by cataloging public T cell receptors. A separate validation cohort of 90 to 150 different subjects was used in addition to the roughly 700-subject first cohort.

What the authors observed across the whole study: The authors suggested that the approach could potentially be extended to other disease states and immunological phenotypes. In vitro tests confirmed that a few of the cytomegalovirus-associated TCR beta chains recognize cytomegalovirus antigens. A later analysis found that TCRs clustered in the first cohort also tended to co-occur in the 95 to 150 validation repertoires, with 94% of cluster scores above 0. Most TCR sequences were observed very rarely across donors, whereas some public TCRs were present in many individuals. The study gave a list of over 150 TCR beta chains associated with cytomegalovirus. The validation cohort had no HLA typing available for a later analysis, so co-occurrence within that cohort was assessed over all 130 or so repertoires. Cytomegalovirus status was reported to be diagnosed by the classifier with high specificity and sensitivity in both the original and validation cohorts.

From V the trimming removes 1 base and from J it removes 4 bases, while the gene matches leave 5 bases of the junction unaccounted for. CDR1 and CDR2 (SEHNR, FQNEAQ) derive from the germline V gene (reference sequence). Inclusive of the bounding cysteine and phenylalanine, the CDR3 is 16 residues long. This entry keeps only the CDR3 DNA: 48 bases, framed from base 1. The donors were included in the validation cohort of roughly 130 subjects, a group kept apart from the approximately 700-subject first cohort. Source material: PBMCs. The origin of this receptor is a man younger than 40 in good health and CMV-seronegative. The V and J genes are TRBV7-9 and TRBJ2-2, with 8 bases aligning to TRBD2. This receptor has the CDR3 CASSLVGTRVTGELFF. The nucleotide sequence reads TGTGCCAGCAGCTTAGTCGGGACTAGGGTCACCGGGGAGCTGTTTTTT.